This TCR beta chain was documented in a study of blood T cell repertoires in COVID-19. Across the whole study: The study drew acute and convalescent COVID-19 samples from the United States, Italy and Spain. Sources were T cells, B-cell-depleted T cells, or PBMCs; the material itself was cDNA or gDNA.

Trimming pared 7 bases from V and 5 bases from J, leaving 17 bases between. This CDR3 has 14 residues. The germline V gene encodes CDR1 SNHLY and CDR2 FYNNEI. This clone was recorded a few times. As handled by the study authors: Reference gene primer amplification in the assay estimated nucleated cell counts. The assay was immunoSEQ multiplex PCR, and TCRdb's table has in-frame clones only and misses some. D and trimming come from the DNA, and the V and J calls and clone size come from that table. The data show around 150,000 clones, with 65% to 90% seen just once and 3% to 4% held by the top ten. The sequenced material came from peripheral blood. The clonotype comes from a man between 70 and 80 years old with acute or convalescent COVID-19. This chain links TRBV2 with TRBJ1-2; D possibly corresponds to TRBD1 (5 bases). CDR3 region: CASMTALHSYGYTF. CDR3 in DNA: TGTGCCAGCATGACAGCCCTTCACTCGTATGGCTACACCTTC.